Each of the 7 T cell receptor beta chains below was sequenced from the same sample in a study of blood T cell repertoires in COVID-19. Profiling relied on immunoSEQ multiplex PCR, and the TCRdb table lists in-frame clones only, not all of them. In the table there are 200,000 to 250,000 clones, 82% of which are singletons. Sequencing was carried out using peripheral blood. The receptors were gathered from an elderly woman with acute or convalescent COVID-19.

The CDR3 is CASSRAGRETQYF. In DNA, the CDR3 is TGTGCCAGCAGTCGAGCGGGGAGGGAGACCCAGTACTTC. This chain joins TRBV11-3 and TRBJ2-5; TRBD2 aligns across 7 bases. This CDR3 region has 13 residues. With V trimmed by 6 bases and J by 5 bases, 6 bases remained unmatched. CDR1 SGHNT and CDR2 YENEEA come from the germline V gene.

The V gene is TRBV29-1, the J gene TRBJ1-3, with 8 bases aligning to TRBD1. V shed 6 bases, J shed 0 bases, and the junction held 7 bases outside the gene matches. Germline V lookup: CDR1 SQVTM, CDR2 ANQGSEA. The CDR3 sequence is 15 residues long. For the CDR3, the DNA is TGCAGCGTCCTCGGACAGGGCGACTCTGGAAACACCATATATTTT. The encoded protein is CSVLGQGDSGNTIYF.

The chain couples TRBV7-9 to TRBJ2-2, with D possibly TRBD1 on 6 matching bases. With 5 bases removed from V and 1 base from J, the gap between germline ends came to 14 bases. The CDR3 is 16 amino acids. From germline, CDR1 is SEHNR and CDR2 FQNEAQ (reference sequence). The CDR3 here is CASSPLIQGNTGELFF. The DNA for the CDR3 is TGTGCCAGCAGCCCATTAATACAGGGGAACACCGGGGAGCTGTTTTTT.

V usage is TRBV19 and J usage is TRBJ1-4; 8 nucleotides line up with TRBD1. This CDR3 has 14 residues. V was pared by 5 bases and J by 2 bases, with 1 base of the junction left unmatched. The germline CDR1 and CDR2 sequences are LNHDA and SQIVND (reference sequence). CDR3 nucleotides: TGTGCCAGTAGTCGGGACAGGACTAATGAAAAACTGTTTTTT. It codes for CASSRDRTNEKLFF.

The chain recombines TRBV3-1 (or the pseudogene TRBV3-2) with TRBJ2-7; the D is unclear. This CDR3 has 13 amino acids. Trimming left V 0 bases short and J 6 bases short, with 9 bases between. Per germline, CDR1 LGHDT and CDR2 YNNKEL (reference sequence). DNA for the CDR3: TGTGCCAGCAGCCAAGACCTCCTCTCCGAGCAGTACTTC. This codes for CASSQDLLSEQYF.

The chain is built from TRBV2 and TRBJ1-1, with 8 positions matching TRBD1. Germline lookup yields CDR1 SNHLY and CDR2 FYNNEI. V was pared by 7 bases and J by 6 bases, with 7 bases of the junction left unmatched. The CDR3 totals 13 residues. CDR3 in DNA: TGTGCCAGCAAGACAGGGGAAAGGGCTGAAGCTTTCTTT. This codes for CASKTGERAEAFF.

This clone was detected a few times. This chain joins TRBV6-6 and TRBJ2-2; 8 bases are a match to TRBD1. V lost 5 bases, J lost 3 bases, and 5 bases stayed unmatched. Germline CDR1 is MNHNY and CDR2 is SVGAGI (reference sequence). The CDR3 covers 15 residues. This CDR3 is CASSILQGDTGELFF. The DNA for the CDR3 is TGTGCCAGCAGTATCCTACAGGGGGACACCGGGGAGCTGTTTTTT.